A single sample is the source of the 11 T cell receptor beta chains below, sequenced in a study of blood T cell repertoires in COVID-19. Some clones are missing from TCRdb's copy, which holds only in-frame ones; the method was immunoSEQ multiplex PCR. This repertoire shows tens of thousands of clones, roughly 88% found once; its top ten account for roughly 6.2%. Sequencing input: peripheral blood. These receptors all stem from a man aged 50 or older with active COVID-19.

The chain carries TRBV7-2 and TRBJ2-7; 9 bases line up with TRBD1. The trim removed 1 base at V and 2 bases at J, leaving 9 bases unmatched. CDR3 length: 17 residues. In germline, CDR1 is SGHTA, CDR2 FQGNSA. The CDR3 region has the DNA TGTGCCAGCAGCTTAGTCGGACAGGGGTCCCTTCCCTACGAGCAGTACTTC. Translation gives CASSLVGQGSLPYEQYF.

The V gene is TRBV28, the J gene TRBJ2-7, with a weak D call TRBD2 (7 bases). From germline, CDR1 is MDHEN and CDR2 SYDVKM. The length of the CDR3 is 13 residues. V lost 2 bases to trimming and J lost 3 bases, with 8 bases between them. CDR3 residues: CASSLRGGYEQYF. CDR3 nucleotides: TGTGCCAGCAGTTTAAGGGGGGGCTACGAGCAGTACTTC.

The chain has TRBV3-1 (or the pseudogene TRBV3-2) and TRBJ1-3; D may be TRBD1 (6 bases). The CDR3 sequence is 13 residues long. V was pared by 4 bases and J by 7 bases, with 11 bases between. CDR1 is LGHDT and CDR2 is YNNKEL in the germline V gene (reference sequence). This CDR3 is CASSPGQSNTIYF. The CDR3 DNA reads as TGTGCCAGCAGCCCAGGACAGTCCAACACCATATATTTT.

This chain connects TRBV29-1 to TRBJ2-7, with 9 bases that match TRBD1. The V gene's germline CDR1 is SQVTM and CDR2 ANQGSEA. This CDR3 is built from 12 residues. V lost 1 base to trimming and J lost 5 bases; unmatched junction nucleotides: 0. The DNA for the CDR3 is TGCAGCGTTGAAGGGGACAGGGACGAGCAGTACTTC. Translating it yields CSVEGDRDEQYF.

The chain employs TRBV4-2 and TRBJ2-3; 8 bases line up with TRBD2. Germline V gene lookup returns CDR1 LGHNA and CDR2 YNFKEQ. CDR3 size: 16 residues. V gave up 2 bases and J gave up 2 bases; unmatched junction bases: 6. The CDR3 protein is CASSQFSGAPTDTQYF. In nucleotides, the CDR3 is TGTGCCAGCAGCCAATTTAGCGGGGCACCCACAGATACGCAGTATTTT.

The chain recombines TRBV7-2 with TRBJ1-2, with D unresolved. The V end was cut by 3 bases, the J end by 0 bases, with 8 bases between. This CDR3 has 14 residues. In germline, CDR1 is SGHTA, CDR2 FQGNSA. The CDR3 region is CASSLSRANYGYTF. The CDR3 nucleotides read TGTGCCAGCAGCTTGAGCCGAGCTAACTATGGCTACACCTTC.

The J gene is TRBJ2-1, the V gene TRBV28; a possible D gene is TRBD2 (6 bases). Trimming took 3 bases from V and 5 from J, leaving 14 bases between them. This CDR3 has 15 amino acids. The V gene's germline CDR1 is MDHEN and CDR2 SYDVKM. The CDR3 nucleotides are TGTGCCAGCAGTTTCGGCCAGGGAGGCCACAATGAGCAGTTCTTC. Amino acids: CASSFGQGGHNEQFF.

There are a few counts of this clone. This chain uses TRBV12-3 or TRBV12-4 with TRBJ2-3; 7 bases are a match to TRBD1. The CDR3 is made up of 12 amino acids. The V gene end was trimmed by 3 bases and the J gene end by 7 bases; junction bases not matched to a gene: 1. CDR3 coding DNA: TGTGCCAGCAGTTTGACAGGGTATACGCAGTATTTT. The encoded protein is CASSLTGYTQYF.

The chain uses TRBV5-4 and TRBJ1-1, with 7 positions matching TRBD1. The CDR3 spans 12 residues. Trimming cost V 0 bases and J 8 bases; bases outside gene matches: 1. Per the germline V gene, CDR1 is SGHNT and CDR2 is YYREEE (reference sequence). The CDR3 sequence is CASSLGDREAFF. As DNA, the CDR3 is TGTGCCAGCAGCTTGGGGGACAGAGAAGCTTTCTTT.

The rearrangement uses TRBV4-2 and TRBJ2-2, with D possibly being TRBD1 (6 bases). The germline CDR1 and CDR2 sequences are LGHNA and YNFKEQ. V was trimmed by 0 bases and J by 7 bases, leaving 15 bases between them. This CDR3 region has 16 residues. The CDR3 region is CASSQEGAPGGGELFF. The CDR3 nucleotides read TGTGCCAGCAGCCAAGAGGGGGCCCCAGGAGGCGGGGAGCTGTTTTTT.

CDR3 protein: CASSLVGRGYGYTF. The CDR3 bases are TGTGCCAGCAGTTTAGTGGGAAGGGGCTATGGCTACACCTTC. V is TRBV28 and J is TRBJ1-2; D might be TRBD1 (5 bases). The CDR3 runs 14 residues. Germline CDR1 is MDHEN and CDR2 is SYDVKM. Deletions cut 2 bases from V and 4 bases from J, with 11 bases between.